This record covers a single TCR beta chain. The target antigen is unknown. The CDR3 runs to 13 residues. Only the protein is available. CDR1 MGHRA and CDR2 YSYEKL come from the germline V gene. The data derive from a study of synovial regulatory T cells in juvenile arthritis. Study-level results: Largely private between patients, iaTreg TCR repertoires showed partial overlap with synovial Teff and blood CPL repertoires. Compared with other blood Treg cells, inflammation-associated Treg cells had reduced TCR diversity.

Median disease duration was about 7 years, range 0.2-19.1. TCRdb's copy holds only in-frame clones and misses some; the assay was immunoSEQ multiplex PCR. The sample table includes 10,000 or so clones. The chain uses TRBV4-1 and TRBJ1-2. This TCR was recovered from a donor younger than 30 with juvenile idiopathic arthritis. The specimen was Treg cells from blood. Subset here: remaining (HLA-DR-negative) circulating blood Treg cells. CDR3: CASSQVSLYGYTF.